This entry is about one T cell receptor beta chain. Its antigen is as yet unknown. Germline CDR1 reads SGHRS; CDR2 reads YFSETQ. This CDR3 contains 14 residues. These data are taken from a study of CXCR3-negative and CXCR3-positive naive CD8 T cells. Study-wide points: More hydrophobic TRB CDR3s were found in CXCR3-positive naive cells than in CXCR3-negative naive cells.

All TRB cDNA libraries came from 5' RACE performed with UMI labels. TCRdb reprocessed the 5' RACE reads, keeping one entry per CDR3 protein, no DNA. The sample totals more than 100,000 distinct CDR3 sequences. Material for sequencing was naive CXCR3+ CD8+ T cells from blood. As for subset: CD45RO-CCR7+CD27+CD95- naive CD8+ T cells expressing CXCR3 (TNR3+). This sequence originates from a human donor in good health. Some clones in this sample may be carry-over from other donors' samples. The genes are TRBV5-1 and TRBJ2-3; TCRdb calls TRBD2, which cannot be checked without DNA. The CDR3 spells CASSLVEGVDTQYF.